This is a list of T cell receptor beta chains from one sample in a study of immune characteristics of hereditary and idiopathic chronic pancreatitis. Only in-frame clones appear in the TCRdb table, and some are missing; sequencing was by immunoSEQ multiplex PCR. The data hold 6,000 or so clones, with approximately 70% observed a single time. Sequenced material: pancreas tissue with hereditary chronic pancreatitis. The receptors stem from a human donor with chronic pancreatitis. Both conserved end residues are trimmed from each CDR3.

v_call | cdr3_aa
TRBV7-9 | ASSWTSGTDTQY
TRBV5-1 | ASSLQGYGYT
TRBV6-2/TRBV6-3 | ASSWTPISSTDTQY
TRBV5-1 | ASRAGSTSTNEKLF
TRBV6-6 | ASSSTGGHGGELF
TRBV5-8 | ASSLEGRRMNTEAF
TRBV2 | ASSTDNQPQH
TRBV30 | AWSNGLAVNEQF
TRBV7-9 | ASSPGDRGYT
TRBV3-1/TRBV3-2 | ASSQDWGGEQY
TRBV30 | AWATGGNNEQF
TRBV11-1 | ASSQPGQNYGYT
TRBV5-1 | ASSLEAWGLAGDSYNEQF
TRBV5-1 | ASSLRGTTEAF
TRBV7-2 | ASSLVSGAYNEQF
TRBV5-6 | ASSMQRRNQPQH
TRBV29-1 | SVGGWTEAF
TRBV4-2 | ASSQDIRETQY
TRBV6-5 | ASSLQRGGVYEQY
TRBV9 | ASSVEQGSTNEQF
TRBV9 | ASSLGQPGTEAF
TRBV10-3 | AISESASGGAYEQY
TRBV28 | ASSARGGKTGELF
TRBV3-1/TRBV3-2 | ASSPGRADTDTQY
TRBV2 | ASSEGQGADTQY
TRBV10-3 | AISREGSSYEQY
TRBV6-5 | ASGLTVFYGYT
TRBV4-1 | ASSRVEAGELF
TRBV5-8 | ASSLFPAYSPLH
TRBV7-9 | ASSWIMNRDPLYNEQF
TRBV6-5 | ASTLDRDDEQY
TRBV19 | ASAPGRNYEQY
TRBV5-4 | ATYSATYNEQF
TRBV5-6 | ASTDRAAGNTIY
TRBV18 | ASSPPLAGSSYNEQF
TRBV7-2 | ASSPRVGGTEAF
TRBV4-1 | ASSQEWLAGGPVETQY
TRBV7-9 | ASSFNPGQGHNEQF
TRBV6-5 | ASRHRGRTDTQY
TRBV18 | ASSPGRASGNTIY
TRBV5-8 | ASSDRQGGNTEAF
TRBV20-1 | SAWDNEQF
TRBV7-2 | ASSSRPTGGGGELF
TRBV4-2 | ASSQDPEGSTGELF
TRBV12-3/TRBV12-4 | ASTRTEETQY
TRBV7-2 | ASATGRAQETQY
TRBV27 | ASSLSGNQETQY
TRBV5-6 | ASSSFTGAHSYEQY